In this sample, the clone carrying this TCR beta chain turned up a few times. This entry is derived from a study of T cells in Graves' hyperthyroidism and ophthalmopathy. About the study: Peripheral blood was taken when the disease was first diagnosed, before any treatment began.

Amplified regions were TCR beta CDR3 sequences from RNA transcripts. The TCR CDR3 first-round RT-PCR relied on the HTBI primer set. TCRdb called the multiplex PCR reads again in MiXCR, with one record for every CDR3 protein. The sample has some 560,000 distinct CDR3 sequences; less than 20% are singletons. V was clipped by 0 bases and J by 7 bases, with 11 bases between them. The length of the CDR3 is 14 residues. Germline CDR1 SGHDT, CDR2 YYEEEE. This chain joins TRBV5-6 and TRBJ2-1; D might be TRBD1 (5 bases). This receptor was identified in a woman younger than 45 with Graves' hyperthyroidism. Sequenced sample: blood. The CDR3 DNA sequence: TGTGCCAGCAGCTTGGCCGCGGCAGGGAATGAGCAGTTCTTC. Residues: CASSLAAAGNEQFF.